One sample yielded the 21 T cell receptor beta chains listed below, sequenced in a study of yellow fever vaccine responses in identical twins. Each CDR3 protein gets one entry after TCRdb re-called the RT-PCR reads with MiXCR. The data contain some 5,400 distinct CDR3 sequences, approximately 90% of them singletons. The sequencing here drew on T cells from blood (PBMCs), unsorted or a sorted subset (not recorded which), taken before or after yellow fever vaccination (not recorded which). The receptors were sampled from a woman aged 18-30 years who received the yellow fever vaccine.

The chain couples TRBV3-1 to TRBJ2-3; 7 nucleotides align to TRBD1. The germline CDR1 and CDR2 sequences are LGHDT and YNNKEL (reference sequence). This CDR3 is 17 amino acids long. V lost 2 bases to trimming and J lost 0 bases; unmatched junction nucleotides: 8. CDR3 sequence: CASSQTKRDSSTDTQYF. DNA for the CDR3: TGTGCCAGCAGCCAAACAAAACGGGACAGCAGCACAGATACGCAGTATTTT.

The rearrangement joins TRBV28 to TRBJ1-3; TRBD1 matches 7 bases. Germline lookup yields CDR1 MDHEN and CDR2 SYDVKM. V shed 6 bases, J shed 0 bases, and the junction held 11 bases outside the gene matches. This CDR3 is 17 amino acids long. DNA of the CDR3: TGTGCCAGCAGCTACGTCCCGGGACAGCTCTCTGGAAACACCATATATTTT. It translates to CASSYVPGQLSGNTIYF.

The chain uses TRBV5-6 and TRBJ2-3; no reliable D call. Looked up from germline, CDR1 is SGHDT and CDR2 is YYEEEE. The CDR3 consists of 12 residues. Trimming stripped 0 bases from V and 3 bases from J, with 2 bases between. The CDR3 DNA reads as TGTGCCAGCAGCTTGGTGACAGATACGCAGTATTTT. This encodes CASSLVTDTQYF.

This clonotype was recorded only once. This chain connects TRBV3-1 to TRBJ1-1; no definite D call. Germline V gene lookup returns CDR1 LGHDT and CDR2 YNNKEL (reference sequence). The CDR3 sequence is 13 residues long. V was shortened by 0 bases and J by 8 bases, with 10 bases between the two germline ends. DNA of the CDR3: TGTGCCAGCAGCCAAGAAATCGGGCGGGAAGCTTTCTTT. Its protein is CASSQEIGREAFF.

The chain joins TRBV28 to TRBJ2-7; D may be TRBD1 (7 bases). The CDR3 length is 16 residues. Trimming stripped 7 bases from V and 3 bases from J, with 22 bases between. From germline, CDR1 is MDHEN and CDR2 SYDVKM. The CDR3 spells CASTPGAQGGSYEQYF. CDR3 DNA sequence: TGTGCCAGCACCCCTGGGGCCCAGGGGGGAAGCTACGAGCAGTACTTC.

The V gene is TRBV6-2 or TRBV6-3, the J gene TRBJ2-7; 10 bases align to TRBD1. Trimming removed 6 bases from V and 0 bases from J; junction bases left unmatched: 2. The germline gives CDR1 MNHEY, CDR2 SVGEGT. The CDR3 is 14 amino acids. CDR3: CASSRTGGSYEQYF. The CDR3 DNA sequence: TGTGCCAGCAGCCGGACAGGGGGCTCCTACGAGCAGTACTTC.

The genes are TRBV20-1 and TRBJ2-3; TRBD1 agrees at 10 bases. The CDR3 sequence is 15 residues long. Germline V gene sequence: CDR1 DFQATT, CDR2 SNEGSKA (reference sequence). Trimming cost V 6 bases and J 6 bases; bases outside gene matches: 12. The CDR3 protein is CSAVNRDRGQDTQYF. DNA of the CDR3: TGCAGTGCGGTTAACCGGGACAGGGGACAGGATACGCAGTATTTT.

V and J are TRBV20-1 and TRBJ2-7, with TRBD1 identical over 8 bases. The CDR3 runs to 15 residues. CDR1 and CDR2 from the germline V gene are DFQATT and SNEGSKA (reference sequence). V lost 0 bases, J lost 6 bases, and 10 bases stayed unmatched. CDR3 loop: CSARDHRGSVFEQYF. CDR3 bases: TGCAGTGCTAGAGACCACAGGGGGTCTGTGTTCGAGCAGTACTTC.

The chain uses TRBV20-1 and TRBJ2-3, with D hard to call. The germline V gene encodes CDR1 DFQATT and CDR2 SNEGSKA (reference sequence). Trimming shortened V by 5 bases and J by 2 bases, and 8 bases separated the two germline ends. The CDR3 spans 12 residues. CDR3 loop: CSARLATDTQYF. DNA of the CDR3: TGCAGTGCTCGCCTGGCCACAGATACGCAGTATTTT.

The chain has TRBV4-2 and TRBJ2-7, with D unclear. Trimming shortened V by 7 bases and J by 1 base, and 17 bases separated the two germline ends. The CDR3 contains 15 residues. Germline CDR1 reads LGHNA; CDR2 reads YNFKEQ. The CDR3 sequence is CASTPNRGSSYEQYF. Written as DNA, the CDR3 is TGTGCCAGCACCCCAAATAGAGGATCTTCCTACGAGCAGTACTTC.

This clonotype occurred a few times. Compared with germline, one end of the junction differs, possibly owing to a read error. The chain carries TRBV4-1 and TRBJ1-5; D gene uncertain. The germline gives CDR1 MGHRA, CDR2 YSYEKL. This CDR3 has 16 amino acids. The CDR3 region has the DNA TGCGCCAGCAGCCAAGAGTCAACAGATAGCGATCAGCCCCAGCATTTT. It encodes CASSQESTDSDQPQHF.

V is TRBV12-1 and J is TRBJ2-7; the D call in the table, TRBD1, was not verified against the DNA. TRBV12-1 is labeled a pseudogene. This CDR3 is 13 amino acids long. The CDR3 reads CASSFGGVGEQYF. The CDR3 region has the DNA TGTGCCAGCAGCTTTGGGGGGGTGGGGGAGCAGTACTTC.

V usage is TRBV4-2 and J usage is TRBJ2-2; D ambiguous. Germline V gene lookup returns CDR1 LGHNA and CDR2 YNFKEQ. This CDR3 has 15 amino acids. Trimming removed 4 bases at V and 7 bases at J, with 16 bases between. The CDR3 DNA reads TGTGCCAGCAGCCGCCGGGCCCCCCTGGGCGGGGAGCTGTTTTTT. Its protein is CASSRRAPLGGELFF.

The chain recombines TRBV28 with TRBJ2-3, with unresolved D. Trimming pared 9 bases from V and 2 bases from J, leaving 12 bases between. Germline CDR1 and CDR2: MDHEN and SYDVKM. The CDR3 length is 13 residues. The CDR3 region has the DNA TGTGCCAGTCTGGTTGATTTCACAGATACGCAGTATTTT. Protein sequence: CASLVDFTDTQYF.

The chain couples TRBV10-3 to TRBJ1-4; D is unresolved. V was shortened by 2 bases and J by 5 bases, with 3 bases between the two germline ends. CDR1 and CDR2 from the germline V gene are ENHRY and SYGVKD. This CDR3 is built from 12 residues. DNA of the CDR3: TGTGCCATCAGTGAGGGAAATGAAAAACTGTTTTTT. It yields the protein CAISEGNEKLFF.

This chain uses TRBV11-1 with TRBJ2-5; 7 bases align to TRBD2. Germline loops: CDR1 SGHAT, CDR2 FQDESV (reference sequence). The CDR3 runs to 14 residues. With 1 base clipped from V and 5 bases from J, the junction kept 4 bases outside the gene matches. CDR3: CASSLDPSGETQYF. The DNA for the CDR3 is TGTGCCAGCAGCTTAGACCCTAGCGGCGAGACCCAGTACTTC.

The V and J genes are TRBV5-1 and TRBJ1-1; no clear D gene. This CDR3 comprises 13 residues. CDR1 is SGHRS and CDR2 is YFSETQ in the germline V gene. Trimming removed 1 base from V and 2 bases from J, with 6 bases in between. CDR3 bases: TGCGCCAGCAGCTTGTTCGGTAACACTGAAGCTTTCTTT. Protein sequence: CASSLFGNTEAFF. The variable domain in full, completed from reference TRBV5-1 and TRBJ1-1, reads KAGVTQTPRYLIKTRGQQVTLSCSPISGHRSVSWYQQTPGQGLQFLFEYFSETQRNKGNFPGRFSGRQFSNSRSEMNVSTLELGDSALYLCASSLFGNTEAFFGQGTRLTVV.

The chain links TRBV20-1 to TRBJ1-5; the D gene is possibly TRBD1 (5 bases). CDR1 and CDR2 from the germline V gene are DFQATT and SNEGSKA (reference sequence). CDR3 length: 14 amino acids. With 5 bases removed from V and 6 bases from J, the gap between germline ends came to 17 bases. In DNA form, the CDR3 reads TGCAGTGCTGGGGCTTCGGGGGGTAGTCAGCCCCAGCATTTT. It codes for CSAGASGGSQPQHF.

The chain couples TRBV28 to TRBJ2-7; D unresolved. CDR3 length equals 14 residues. V was trimmed by 3 bases and J by 2 bases, leaving 11 bases between them. Per the germline V gene, CDR1 is MDHEN and CDR2 is SYDVKM. CDR3 sequence: CASSFPWLPYEQYF. CDR3 coding DNA: TGTGCCAGCAGTTTTCCTTGGTTGCCCTACGAGCAGTACTTC.

The CDR3 region is CASSAGTAGYEQYF. The CDR3 nucleotides are TGTGCCAGCAGCGCCGGGACCGCGGGCTACGAGCAGTACTTC. J is TRBJ2-7 and V is TRBV27; D is perhaps TRBD1 or TRBD2 (5 bases each). Germline V gene lookup returns CDR1 MNHEY and CDR2 SMNVEV (reference sequence). Trimming shortened V by 6 bases and J by 3 bases, and 15 bases separated the two germline ends. The CDR3 sequence is 14 residues long.

This clonotype has more than one count but fewer than ten. The chain couples TRBV20-1 to TRBJ1-6, with a possible D match to TRBD1 (6 bases). Germline CDR1 DFQATT, CDR2 SNEGSKA (reference sequence). The CDR3 runs to 17 residues. Trimming took 0 bases from V and 0 from J, leaving 12 bases between them. CDR3 DNA sequence: TGCAGTGCTAGAGATCTAGGGGGGAGCTCCTATAATTCACCCCTCCACTTT. This encodes CSARDLGGSSYNSPLHF.